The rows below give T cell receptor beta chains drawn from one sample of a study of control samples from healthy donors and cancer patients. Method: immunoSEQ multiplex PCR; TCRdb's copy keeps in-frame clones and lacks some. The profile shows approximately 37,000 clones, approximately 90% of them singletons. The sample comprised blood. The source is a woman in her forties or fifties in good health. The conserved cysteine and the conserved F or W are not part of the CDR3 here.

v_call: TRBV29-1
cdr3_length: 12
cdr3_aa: SGEGQGVYNEQF

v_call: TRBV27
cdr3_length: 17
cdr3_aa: ASSTQGLAGTANTGELF

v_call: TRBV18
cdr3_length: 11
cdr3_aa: ASSPRLNSPLH

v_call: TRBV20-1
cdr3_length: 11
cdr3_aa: SARDRGASPLH

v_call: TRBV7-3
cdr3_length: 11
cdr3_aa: ASSIQGYGELF

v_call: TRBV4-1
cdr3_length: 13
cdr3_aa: ASSQAGGGNYEQY

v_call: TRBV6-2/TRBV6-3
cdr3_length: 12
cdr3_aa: ASSYLGQGYGYT

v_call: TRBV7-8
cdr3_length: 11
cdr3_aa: ASSSRGRAEAF

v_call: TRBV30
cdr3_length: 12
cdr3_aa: AWRKTDGTYEQY

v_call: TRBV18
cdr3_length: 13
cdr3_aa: ASSPQGSNTGELF

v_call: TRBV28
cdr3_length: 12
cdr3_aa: ASSLTPPAYGYT

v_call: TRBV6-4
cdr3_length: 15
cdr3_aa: ASRGGVKLYSTDTQY

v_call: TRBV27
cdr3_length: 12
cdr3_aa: ASSLSRVGETQY

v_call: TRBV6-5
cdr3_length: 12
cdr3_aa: ASSYSEKQARAF

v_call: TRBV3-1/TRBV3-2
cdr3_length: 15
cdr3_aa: ASSQALTGGRADTQY

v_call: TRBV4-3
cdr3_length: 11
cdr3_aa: ASSSLPGAEAF